This TCR beta chain came from a study of blood T cells in healthy people across ages. Points from the study as a whole: The authors considered diversity estimates from one million T cells to be underestimates. Nothing was known about donor CMV status, and this possibly confounded expanded clonotype changes. The study found more naive CD4+ cells and higher diversity in long-lived than aged donors.

Comments on this clonotype: Its matching antigen is unknown.

Germline V gene sequence: CDR1 DFQATT, CDR2 SNEGSKA (reference sequence). V was shortened by 6 bases and J by 7 bases, with 13 bases between the two germline ends. The CDR3 has 12 amino acids. Every donor gave roughly 9.2 milliliters of peripheral blood. Through a sample-barcoded 5' primer and a J-beta primer mix, a second PCR was run for 7 to 11 cycles. TCRdb independently ran MiXCR on the 5' RACE reads; one entry per CDR3 protein. The repertoire holds about 580,000 distinct CDR3 sequences, with 47% as singletons. The TCR comes from a man older than 75 in good health. V gene TRBV20-1 combines with J gene TRBJ1-5; possible D gene TRBD1, 6 bases. The source material was blood. CDR3 amino acids: CSAVGGRQPQHF. The CDR3 DNA reads TGCAGTGCCGTGGGGGGCCGGCAGCCCCAGCATTTT.